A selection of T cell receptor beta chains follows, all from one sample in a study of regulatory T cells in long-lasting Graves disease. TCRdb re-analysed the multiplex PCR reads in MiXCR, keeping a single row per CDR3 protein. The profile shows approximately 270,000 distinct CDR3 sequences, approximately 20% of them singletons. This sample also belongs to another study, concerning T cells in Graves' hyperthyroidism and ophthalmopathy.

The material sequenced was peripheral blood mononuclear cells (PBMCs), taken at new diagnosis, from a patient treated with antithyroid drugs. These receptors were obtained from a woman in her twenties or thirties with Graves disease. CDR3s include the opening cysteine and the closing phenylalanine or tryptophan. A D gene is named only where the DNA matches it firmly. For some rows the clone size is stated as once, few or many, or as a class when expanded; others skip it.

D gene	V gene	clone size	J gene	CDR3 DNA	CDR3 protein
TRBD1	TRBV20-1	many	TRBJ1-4	TGCAGTGCTAGCTCTGGGGCAGGGGGGGTAGAAAAACTGTTTTTT	CSASSGAGGVEKLFF
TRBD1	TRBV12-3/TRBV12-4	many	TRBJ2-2	TGTGCCAGCAGGACAGGGGACACCGGGGAGCTGTTTTTT	CASRTGDTGELFF
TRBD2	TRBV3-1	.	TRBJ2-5	TGTGCCAGCGACCCCGGGGGGGCGAAAGAGACCCAGTACTTC	CASDPGGAKETQYF
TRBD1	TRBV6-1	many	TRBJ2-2	TGTGCCAGCAGTGATACAGGGGCCTCGAACACCGGGGAGCTGTTTTTT	CASSDTGASNTGELFF
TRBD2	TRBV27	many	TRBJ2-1	TGTGCCGACGGACTAGCGGGGTACAATGAGCAGTTCTTC	CADGLAGYNEQFF
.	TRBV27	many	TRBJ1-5	TGTGCCAGCAGTTTATTGGGCAATCAGCCCCAGCATTTT	CASSLLGNQPQHF
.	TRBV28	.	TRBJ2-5	TGTGCCAGCAGTTCCCTACGAGGGACACCAGAGACCCAGTACTTC	CASSSLRGTPETQYF
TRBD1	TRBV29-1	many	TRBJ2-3	TGCAGCGTTGACGGACAGGGCGCAGGGTTAAATACGCAGTATTTT	CSVDGQGAGLNTQYF
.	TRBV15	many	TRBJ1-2	TGTGCCACCAGCAGAGGCCTCTCCCCCCTCTATGGCTACACCTTC	CATSRGLSPLYGYTF
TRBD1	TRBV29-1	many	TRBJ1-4	TGCAGCGTTGCTGAGGGACAGGGGGAAAAACTGTTTTTT	CSVAEGQGEKLFF
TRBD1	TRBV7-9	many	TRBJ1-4	TGTGCCAGCAGCGATGACAGGGGCGAGAGTGAAAAACTGTTTTTT	CASSDDRGESEKLFF
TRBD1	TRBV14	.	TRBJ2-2	TGTGCCAGCAGCCGACAGGGCGGCGGGGAGCTGTTTTTT	CASSRQGGGELFF
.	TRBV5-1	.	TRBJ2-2	TGCGCCAGCAGCTTGGGAATTTCGAACACCGGGGAGCTGTTTTTT	CASSLGISNTGELFF
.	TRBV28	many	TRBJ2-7	TGTGCCAGCAGTTCATGGGGGTCCTACGAGCAGTACTTC	CASSSWGSYEQYF
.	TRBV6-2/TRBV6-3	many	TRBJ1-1	TGTGCCAGCAGTTACCGGAGGGGCAACACTGAAGCTTTCTTT	CASSYRRGNTEAFF
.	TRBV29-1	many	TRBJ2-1	TGCAGCCAGGGCGGTTCCTACAATGAGCAGTTCTTC	CSQGGSYNEQFF
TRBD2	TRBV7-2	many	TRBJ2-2	TGTGCCAGCAGCTTAGCCCTAGCGGGGGTGAACACCGGGGAGCTGTTTTTT	CASSLALAGVNTGELFF
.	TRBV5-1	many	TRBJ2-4	TGCGCCAGCAGTTGGGACTTACTCGGCGGCAAAAACATTCAGTACTTC	CASSWDLLGGKNIQYF
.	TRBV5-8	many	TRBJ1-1	TGTGCCAGCAGCCCTGAAATGGGACTTTTCATGAACACTGAAGCTTTCTTT	CASSPEMGLFMNTEAFF
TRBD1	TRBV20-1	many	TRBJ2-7	TGCAGTGCTAGACATTGGGACAGTCGCACCTACGAGCAGTACTTC	CSARHWDSRTYEQYF
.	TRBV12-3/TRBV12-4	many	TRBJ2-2	TGTGCCAGCGGGTCCGGGACAACGAACACCGGGGAGCTGTTTTTT	CASGSGTTNTGELFF
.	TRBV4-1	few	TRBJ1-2	TGCGCCAGCAGCCAAAGGACGGCCCCTAACTATGGCTACACCTTC	CASSQRTAPNYGYTF
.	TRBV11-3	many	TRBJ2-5	TGTGCCAGCAGCTTAGGGCCCCAGGGGTCGGAGACCCAGTACTTC	CASSLGPQGSETQYF
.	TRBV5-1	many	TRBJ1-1	TGCGCCAGCAGATTAGCAGAGAACACTGAAGCTTTCTTT	CASRLAENTEAFF
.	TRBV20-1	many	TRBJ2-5	TGCAGTGCTAGTCGCAGGGCCGCACGGGAGACCCAGTACTTC	CSASRRAARETQYF
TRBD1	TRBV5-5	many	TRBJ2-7	TGTGCCAGCAGCTTGGTTCCGGGACAGGGGCGTGAGCAGTACTTC	CASSLVPGQGREQYF
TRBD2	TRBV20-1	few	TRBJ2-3	TGCAGTGCTAGGAAGCGGGGTCCAGATACGCAGTATTTT	CSARKRGPDTQYF
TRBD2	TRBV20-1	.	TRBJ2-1	TGCAGTGCTGAGACTAGCGGGGGGGCCTCCAATGAGCAGTTCTTC	CSAETSGGASNEQFF
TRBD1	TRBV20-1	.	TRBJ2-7	TGCAGTGCTACCCCGGGACAGGGGTTCTACGAGCAGTACTTC	CSATPGQGFYEQYF
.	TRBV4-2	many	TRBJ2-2	TGTGCCAGCAGCCAAGAAGGCGGGGAGCTGTTTTTT	CASSQEGGELFF
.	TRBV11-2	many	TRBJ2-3	TGTGCCAGCAGCCCCCGGACCACAGATACGCAGTATTTT	CASSPRTTDTQYF
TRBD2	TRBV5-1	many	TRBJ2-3	TGCGCCAGCAGCCCATTAGCGGGGGGGCCGCAGGATACGCAGTATTTT	CASSPLAGGPQDTQYF
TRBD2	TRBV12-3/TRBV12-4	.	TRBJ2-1	TGTGCCAGCAGCAGCCAAGTAGGGATAGCGGGTGGTAATGAGCAGTTCTTC	CASSSQVGIAGGNEQFF
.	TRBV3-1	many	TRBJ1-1	TGTGCCAGCAGCCAATATGTCAGGCAGGAAGCTTTCTTT	CASSQYVRQEAFF
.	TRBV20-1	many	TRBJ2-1	TGCAGTGCTAGCCGGGGCCCCGTCTACAATGAGCAGTTCTTC	CSASRGPVYNEQFF
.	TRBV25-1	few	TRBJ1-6	TGTGCCAGCAGTGAATATACGAGCTGGGGGAGCTCACCCCTCCACTTT	CASSEYTSWGSSPLHF
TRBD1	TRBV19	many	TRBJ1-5	TGTGCCAGTAGTACCGGACAGGTGTTCAATCAGCCCCAGCATTTT	CASSTGQVFNQPQHF
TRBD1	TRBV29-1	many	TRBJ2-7	TGCAGCGTTGCTAGGGACAGGGGTCCAGGGCAGCAGTACTTC	CSVARDRGPGQQYF
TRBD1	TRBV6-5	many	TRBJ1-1	TGTGCCAGCAGTTGGACAGGTAAAAACACTGAAGCTTTCTTT	CASSWTGKNTEAFF
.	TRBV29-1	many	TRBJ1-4	TGCAGCGTTGTAAGAGAGGGCAGAGGGGAAAAACTGTTTTTT	CSVVREGRGEKLFF
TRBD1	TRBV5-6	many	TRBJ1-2	TGTGCCAGCAGGGAACCGGGACAGCATGGCTACACCTTC	CASREPGQHGYTF
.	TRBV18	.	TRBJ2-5	TGTGCCAGCTCACCAGGAGGCGGAGGTGCCACGGGGACCCAGTACTTC	CASSPGGGGATGTQYF
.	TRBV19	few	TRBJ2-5	TGTGCCAGTAGTCCTACAGGGAACCAAGAGACCCAGTACTTC	CASSPTGNQETQYF
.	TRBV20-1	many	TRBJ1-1	TGCAGTGCTAGAGTGGGCTCAGGGTTGATTAACACTGAAGCTTTCTTT	CSARVGSGLINTEAFF
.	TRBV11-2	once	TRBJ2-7	TGTGCCAGCAGCTTGGGCAGGGGGGTCCCCTACGAGCAGTACTTC	CASSLGRGVPYEQYF
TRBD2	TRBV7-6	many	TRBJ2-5	TGTGCCAGCAGGCCTTTACCGGGACTAGACGAGACCCAGTACTTC	CASRPLPGLDETQYF
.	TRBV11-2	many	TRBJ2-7	TGTGCCAGCAGCGGCGGGACAGTGGGCGAGCAGTACTTC	CASSGGTVGEQYF
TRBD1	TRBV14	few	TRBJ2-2	TGTGCCAGCAGCGTAACCCAGGGGACAGTGGAACTGTTTTTT	CASSVTQGTVELFF
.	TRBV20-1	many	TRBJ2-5	TGCAGTGCTAGAGATGTGGATCGAGAGACCCAGTACTTC	CSARDVDRETQYF
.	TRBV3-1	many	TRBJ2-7	TGTGCCAGCAGCCAAGATTGGCAGGGTCCCCCCTACGAGCAGTACTTC	CASSQDWQGPPYEQYF
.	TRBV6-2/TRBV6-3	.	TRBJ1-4	TGTGCCAGCAGTTACTTCGGAGCAACTAATGAAAAACTGTTTTTT	CASSYFGATNEKLFF
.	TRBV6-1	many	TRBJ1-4	TGTGCCAGCAGGGAGGCCCCTAATGAAAAACTGTTTTTT	CASREAPNEKLFF
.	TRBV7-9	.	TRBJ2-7	TGTGCCAGCAGCTCGGCTCGAACCTACTACGAGCAGTACTTC	CASSSARTYYEQYF
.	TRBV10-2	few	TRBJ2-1	TGCGCCAGCAGTGACAGTGCCTTTGGCAATGAGCAGTTCTTC	CASSDSAFGNEQFF
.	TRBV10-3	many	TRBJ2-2	TGTGCCATCAGTGAGTCTGGTAGTGGGGAGCTGTTTTTT	CAISESGSGELFF